This TCR beta chain was captured in a study of OX40 agonist ivuxolimab in advanced cancers. Libraries were prepared by immunoSEQ multiplex PCR; TCRdb keeps only in-frame clonotypes and omits some of them. This repertoire shows about 12,000 clones, roughly three quarters found once; its top ten account for roughly 30%. From germline, CDR1 is SGHVS and CDR2 FNYEAQ. The junction had 3 bases not matched to a gene; V was cut back by 1 base and J by 9 bases. The CDR3 length is 15 residues. Sequencing used CD4+ or CD8+ T cells sorted from blood, obtained in a trial of the OX40 agonist ivuxolimab. The source of this sequence is an adult with an advanced solid tumor such as melanoma, head and neck, liver or kidney cancer. The rearrangement uses TRBV7-6 and TRBJ1-6; 10 bases match TRBD1. CDR3 amino acids: CASSLETGGRSPLHF. CDR3 bases: TGTGCCAGCAGCTTAGAGACAGGGGGCCGTTCACCCCTCCACTTT.